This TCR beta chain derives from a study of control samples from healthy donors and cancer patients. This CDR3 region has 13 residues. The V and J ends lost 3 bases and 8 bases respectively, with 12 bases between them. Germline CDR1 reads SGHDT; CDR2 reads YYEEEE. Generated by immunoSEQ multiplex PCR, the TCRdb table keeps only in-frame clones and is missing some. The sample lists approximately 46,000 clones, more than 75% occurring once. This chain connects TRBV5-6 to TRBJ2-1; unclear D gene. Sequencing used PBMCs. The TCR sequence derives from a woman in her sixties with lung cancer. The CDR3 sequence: CASSSRANYEQFF. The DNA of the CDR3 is TGTGCCAGCAGCTCTCGGGCCAACTATGAGCAGTTCTTC.